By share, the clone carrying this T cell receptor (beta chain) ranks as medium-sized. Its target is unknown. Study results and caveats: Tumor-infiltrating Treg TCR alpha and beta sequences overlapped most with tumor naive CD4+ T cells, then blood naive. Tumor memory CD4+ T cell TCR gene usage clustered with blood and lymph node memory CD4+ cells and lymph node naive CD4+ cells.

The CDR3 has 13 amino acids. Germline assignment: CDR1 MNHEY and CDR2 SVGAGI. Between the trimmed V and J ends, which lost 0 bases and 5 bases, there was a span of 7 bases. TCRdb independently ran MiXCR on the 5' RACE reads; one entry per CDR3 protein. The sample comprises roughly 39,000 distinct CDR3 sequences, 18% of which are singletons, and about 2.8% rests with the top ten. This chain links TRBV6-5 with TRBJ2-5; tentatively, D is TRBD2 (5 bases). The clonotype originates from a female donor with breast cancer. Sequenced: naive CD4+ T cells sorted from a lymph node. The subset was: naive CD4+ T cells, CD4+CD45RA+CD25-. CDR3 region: CASSYSRRETQYF. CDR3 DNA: TGTGCCAGCAGTTACTCGCGGAGGGAGACCCAGTACTTC.